The clone carrying this T cell receptor (beta chain) has just a few counts. The antigen is undetermined. This CDR3 spans 14 amino acids. From germline, CDR1 is DFQATT and CDR2 SNEGSKA (reference sequence). V was cut by 1 base and J by 5 bases, with 14 bases left in between. A library of TCRbeta sequences, prepared with unique molecular identifiers, was generated. Each CDR3 protein gets one entry after TCRdb re-called the PCR reads with MiXCR. The repertoire holds around 490,000 distinct CDR3 sequences, 9.5% to 12% seen once, with approximately 14% in the top ten. The data derive from a study of T-cell reconstitution after alpha-beta-depleted transplantation in children. Study results and caveats: About two months after transplant, alpha-beta T cells reportedly came from several hundred expanded graft clones. It was newly produced T cells that mostly accounted for T-cell counts and diversity one year after transplant. Some patients' high day-60 TCRbeta diversity was attributed to recipient cells surviving conditioning.

The TCR was taken from a female patient between 2 and 15 years old who had a stem cell transplant for aplastic anemia, so the T cells may come from the graft donor. The sequencing used PBMCs, mostly from graft donor cells, collected 180 days after TCRalphabeta/CD19-depleted stem cell transplant. The V call is TRBV20-1, the J call TRBJ2-5; maybe TRBD1 (6 bases). The CDR3 nucleotides read TGCAGTGCTAGAGCTAGGGGGACGGGGGAGACCCAGTACTTC. It translates to CSARARGTGETQYF.